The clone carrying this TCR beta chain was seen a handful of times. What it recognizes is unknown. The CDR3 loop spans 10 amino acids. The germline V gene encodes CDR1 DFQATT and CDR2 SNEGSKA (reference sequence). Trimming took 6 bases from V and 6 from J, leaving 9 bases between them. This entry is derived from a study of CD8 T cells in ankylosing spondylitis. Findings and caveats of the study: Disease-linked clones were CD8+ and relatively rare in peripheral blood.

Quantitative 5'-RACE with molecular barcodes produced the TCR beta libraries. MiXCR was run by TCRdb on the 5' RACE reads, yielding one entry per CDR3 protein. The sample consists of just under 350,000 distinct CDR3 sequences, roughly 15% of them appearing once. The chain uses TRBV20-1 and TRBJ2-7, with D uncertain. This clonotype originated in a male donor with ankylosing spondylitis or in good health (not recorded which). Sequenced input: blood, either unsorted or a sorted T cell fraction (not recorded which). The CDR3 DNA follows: TGCAGTGCGAAGGCGGCCGAGCAGTACTTC. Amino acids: CSAKAAEQYF.